This TCR beta chain was identified during a study of cytomegalovirus exposure and HLA in healthy donors. Study as a whole: There were around 100 million unique TCR beta sequences, drawn from approximately 190 million T cells, in an earlier analysis.

The PCR contained 60 Vbeta and 13 Jbeta primers. Using immunoSEQ multiplex PCR, the repertoire was profiled, and TCRdb retains in-frame clones only, with some absent. The sample yields some 170,000 clones, about 9% seen once. Donors were ostensibly healthy at sampling, although undocumented immune exposures were probable. V was clipped by 6 bases and J by 6 bases, with 11 bases between them. CDR3 length: 13 residues. The germline V gene encodes CDR1 MNHEY and CDR2 SVGAGI. Material for sequencing was PBMCs. This TCR was sampled from a woman in her 30s in good health and CMV-seropositive. The chain combines TRBV6-5 with TRBJ2-2; no firm D call. CDR3: CASRNNGPGELFF. CDR3 DNA: TGTGCCAGCAGGAATAATGGGCCCGGGGAGCTGTTTTTT.